This T cell receptor beta chain derives from a study of glioma-infiltrating T cells after dendritic cell vaccination. Study results and limitations: Survival was not directly related to TCR clonality in these patients.

Input was approximately 2.1 ug genomic DNA, or all available if less. The protocol was immunoSEQ multiplex PCR, while the TCRdb copy is restricted to in-frame clones and leaves out a portion. This sample carries around 90,000 clones, roughly 77% of them seen once, and the ten largest clones take 2.1%. The time point was: after dendritic cell vaccination, including at tumor progression/relapse. Fresh-frozen tumor tissue and more than two years of survival data were available for all. PBMC were collected before vaccination, two weeks after the third vaccination, and at progression. In germline, CDR1 is SGHRS, CDR2 YFSETQ. V trimming: 2 bases; J trimming: 2 bases; junction bases outside the gene matches: 1. The CDR3 is made up of 14 amino acids. As for this clone: Its antigen remains unidentified.

The chain recombines TRBV5-1 with TRBJ1-5, with TRBD1 matching 7 bases. This receptor was identified in a human donor with glioblastoma. The sample in question was blood, obtained after dendritic cell vaccination. The chain's CDR3 is CASSFGTGNQPQHF. The CDR3 DNA sequence: TGCGCCAGCAGCTTCGGGACAGGCAATCAGCCCCAGCATTTT. The full variable domain, with the rest looked up from reference TRBV5-1 and TRBJ1-5, is KAGVTQTPRYLIKTRGQQVTLSCSPISGHRSVSWYQQTPGQGLQFLFEYFSETQRNKGNFPGRFSGRQFSNSRSEMNVSTLELGDSALYLCASSFGTGNQPQHFGDGTRLSIL.